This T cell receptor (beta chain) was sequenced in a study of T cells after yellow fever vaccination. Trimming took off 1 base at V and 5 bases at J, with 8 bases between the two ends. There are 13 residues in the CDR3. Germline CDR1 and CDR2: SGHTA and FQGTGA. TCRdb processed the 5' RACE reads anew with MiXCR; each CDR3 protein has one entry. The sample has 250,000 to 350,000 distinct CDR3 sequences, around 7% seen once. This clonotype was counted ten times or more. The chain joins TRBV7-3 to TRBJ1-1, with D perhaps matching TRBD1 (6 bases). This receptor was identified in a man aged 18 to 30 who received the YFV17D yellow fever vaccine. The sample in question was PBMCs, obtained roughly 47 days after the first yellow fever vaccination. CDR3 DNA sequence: TGTGCCAGCAGCTTAAACAGGGATACTGAAGCTTTCTTT. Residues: CASSLNRDTEAFF.